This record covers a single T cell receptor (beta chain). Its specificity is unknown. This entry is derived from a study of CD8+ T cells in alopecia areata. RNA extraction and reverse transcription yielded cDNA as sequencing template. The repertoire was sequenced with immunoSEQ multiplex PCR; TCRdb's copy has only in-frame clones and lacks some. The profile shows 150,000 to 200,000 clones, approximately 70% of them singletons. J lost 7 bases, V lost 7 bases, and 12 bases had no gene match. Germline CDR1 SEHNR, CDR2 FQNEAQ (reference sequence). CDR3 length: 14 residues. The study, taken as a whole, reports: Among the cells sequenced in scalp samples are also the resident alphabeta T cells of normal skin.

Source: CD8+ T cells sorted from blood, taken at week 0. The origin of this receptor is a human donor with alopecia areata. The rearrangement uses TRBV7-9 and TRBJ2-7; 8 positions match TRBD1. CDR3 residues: CASISSGTGEEQYF. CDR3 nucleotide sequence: TGTGCCAGCATAAGCTCCGGGACAGGTGAAGAGCAGTACTTC.